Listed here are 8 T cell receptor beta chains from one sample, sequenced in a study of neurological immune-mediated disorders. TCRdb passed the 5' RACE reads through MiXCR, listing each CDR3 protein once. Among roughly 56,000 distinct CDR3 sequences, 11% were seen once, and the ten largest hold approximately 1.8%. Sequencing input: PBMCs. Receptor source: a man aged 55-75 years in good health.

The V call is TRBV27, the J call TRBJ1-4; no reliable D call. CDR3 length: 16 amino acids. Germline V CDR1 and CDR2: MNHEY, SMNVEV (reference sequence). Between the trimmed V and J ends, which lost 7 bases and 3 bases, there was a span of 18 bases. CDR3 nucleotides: TGTGCCAGCATTTCAAGGCCCCCCAGAGCTAATGAAAAACTGTTTTTT. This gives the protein CASISRPPRANEKLFF.

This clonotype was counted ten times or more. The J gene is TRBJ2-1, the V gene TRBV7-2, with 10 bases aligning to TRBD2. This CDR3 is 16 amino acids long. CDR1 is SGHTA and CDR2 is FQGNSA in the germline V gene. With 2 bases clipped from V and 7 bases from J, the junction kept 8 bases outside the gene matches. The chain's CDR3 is CASSLLVAGGWNEQFF. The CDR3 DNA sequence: TGTGCCAGCAGCTTATTAGTAGCGGGGGGTTGGAATGAGCAGTTCTTC.

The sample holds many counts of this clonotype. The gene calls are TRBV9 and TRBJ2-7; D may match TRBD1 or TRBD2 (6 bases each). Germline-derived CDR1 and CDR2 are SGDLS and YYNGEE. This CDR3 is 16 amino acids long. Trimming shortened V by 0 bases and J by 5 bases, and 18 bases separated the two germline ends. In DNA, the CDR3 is TGTGCCAGCAGCGTAGGATCCGGGGGACAAGGGAACGAGCAGTACTTC. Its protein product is CASSVGSGGQGNEQYF. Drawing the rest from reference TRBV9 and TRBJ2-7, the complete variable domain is DSGVTQTPKHLITATGQRVTLRCSPRSGDLSVYWYQQSLDQGLQFLIQYYNGEERAKGNILERFSAQQFPDLHSELNLSSLELGDSALYFCASSVGSGGQGNEQYFGPGTRLTVT.

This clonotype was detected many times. For the CDR3, the DNA is TGTGCCATCGGCCGGGGGCGAGGGCAGCCCCAGCATTTT. Protein: CAIGRGRGQPQHF. The rearrangement links TRBV10-3 to TRBJ1-5; tentatively, D is TRBD1 (6 bases). V lost 8 bases and J lost 7, with 15 bases in between. CDR3 length: 13 amino acids. CDR1 is ENHRY and CDR2 is SYGVKD in the germline V gene.

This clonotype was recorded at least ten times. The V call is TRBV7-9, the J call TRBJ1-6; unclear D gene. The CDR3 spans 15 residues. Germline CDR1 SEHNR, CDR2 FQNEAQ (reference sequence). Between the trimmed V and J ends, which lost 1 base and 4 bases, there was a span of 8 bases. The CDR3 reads CASSLVALYNSPLHF. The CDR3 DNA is TGTGCCAGCAGCTTAGTGGCACTGTATAATTCACCCCTCCACTTT.

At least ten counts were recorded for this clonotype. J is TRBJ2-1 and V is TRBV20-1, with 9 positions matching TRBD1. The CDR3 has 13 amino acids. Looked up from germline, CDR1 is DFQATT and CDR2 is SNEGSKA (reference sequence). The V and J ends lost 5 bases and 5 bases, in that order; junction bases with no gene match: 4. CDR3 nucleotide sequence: TGCAGTGCTCTGGGACAGGGTGACAATGAGCAGTTCTTC. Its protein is CSALGQGDNEQFF.

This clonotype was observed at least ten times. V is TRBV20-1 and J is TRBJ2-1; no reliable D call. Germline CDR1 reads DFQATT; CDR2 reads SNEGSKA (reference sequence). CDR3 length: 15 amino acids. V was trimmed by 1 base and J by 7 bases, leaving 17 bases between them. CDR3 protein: CSARVTGQVKNEQFF. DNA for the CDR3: TGCAGTGCTAGAGTAACTGGCCAGGTTAAGAATGAGCAGTTCTTC.

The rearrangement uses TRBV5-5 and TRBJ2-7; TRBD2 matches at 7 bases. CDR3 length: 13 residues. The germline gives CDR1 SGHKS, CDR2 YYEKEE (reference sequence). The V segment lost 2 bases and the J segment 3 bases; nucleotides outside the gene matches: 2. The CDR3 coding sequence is TGTGCCAGCAGCTTTAGGACTAGCTACGAGCAGTACTTC. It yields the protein CASSFRTSYEQYF.